The present T cell receptor beta chain was sequenced within a study of T cell responses to AZD1222 COVID-19 vaccine. General study findings and limits: After two AZD1222 doses, spike-specific TCR breadth and depth rose versus day 0. Females outnumbered males among donors, who were mostly white British; clonal diversity was possibly underestimated. Among vaccine-associated CD4 TCRs, coverage spanned spike, with dominance at 160-218 and 743-854. No repertoire was sampled before or during the peak T cell response, only after it.

Sequenced by immunoSEQ multiplex PCR; TCRdb stores in-frame clones only, minus some. The sample shows 150,000 or so clones, roughly 93% of them seen only once. Concerning this clone: Its cognate antigen is unknown.

V was pared by 2 bases and J by 2 bases, with 6 bases between. This CDR3 has 13 amino acids. Per the germline V gene, CDR1 is KGHSH and CDR2 is LQKENI. This sequence originates from an adult in good health. The source was peripheral blood, collected on day 0 of MenACWY control vaccination. The chain combines TRBV18 with TRBJ1-2; D gene unclear. The CDR3 nucleotides are TGTGCCAGCTCACCAGACAAAAACTATGGCTACACCTTC. As protein: CASSPDKNYGYTF. The whole variable domain, filled in from reference TRBV18 and TRBJ1-2, reads NAGVMQNPRHLVRRRGQEARLRCSPMKGHSHVYWYRQLPEEGLKFMVYLQKENIIDESGMPKERFSAEFPKEGPSILRIQQVVRGDSAAYFCASSPDKNYGYTFGSGTRLTVV.